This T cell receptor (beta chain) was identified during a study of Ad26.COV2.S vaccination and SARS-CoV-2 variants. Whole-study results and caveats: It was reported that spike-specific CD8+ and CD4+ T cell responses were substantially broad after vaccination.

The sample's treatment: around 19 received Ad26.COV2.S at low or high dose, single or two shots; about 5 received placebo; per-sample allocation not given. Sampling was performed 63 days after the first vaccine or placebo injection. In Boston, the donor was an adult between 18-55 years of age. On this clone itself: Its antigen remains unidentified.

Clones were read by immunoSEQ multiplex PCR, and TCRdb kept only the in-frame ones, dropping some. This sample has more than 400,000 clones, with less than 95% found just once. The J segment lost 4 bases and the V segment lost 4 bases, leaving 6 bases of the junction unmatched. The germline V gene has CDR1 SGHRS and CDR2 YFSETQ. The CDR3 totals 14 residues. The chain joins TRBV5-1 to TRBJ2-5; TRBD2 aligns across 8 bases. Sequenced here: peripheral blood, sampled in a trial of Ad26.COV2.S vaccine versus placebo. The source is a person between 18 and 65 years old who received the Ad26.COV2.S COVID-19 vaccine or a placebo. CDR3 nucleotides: TGCGCCAGCAGCCGGGGTAGCGGGGCAGAGACCCAGTACTTC. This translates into CASSRGSGAETQYF. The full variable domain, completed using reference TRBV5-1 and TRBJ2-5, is KAGVTQTPRYLIKTRGQQVTLSCSPISGHRSVSWYQQTPGQGLQFLFEYFSETQRNKGNFPGRFSGRQFSNSRSEMNVSTLELGDSALYLCASSRGSGAETQYFGPGTRLLVL.